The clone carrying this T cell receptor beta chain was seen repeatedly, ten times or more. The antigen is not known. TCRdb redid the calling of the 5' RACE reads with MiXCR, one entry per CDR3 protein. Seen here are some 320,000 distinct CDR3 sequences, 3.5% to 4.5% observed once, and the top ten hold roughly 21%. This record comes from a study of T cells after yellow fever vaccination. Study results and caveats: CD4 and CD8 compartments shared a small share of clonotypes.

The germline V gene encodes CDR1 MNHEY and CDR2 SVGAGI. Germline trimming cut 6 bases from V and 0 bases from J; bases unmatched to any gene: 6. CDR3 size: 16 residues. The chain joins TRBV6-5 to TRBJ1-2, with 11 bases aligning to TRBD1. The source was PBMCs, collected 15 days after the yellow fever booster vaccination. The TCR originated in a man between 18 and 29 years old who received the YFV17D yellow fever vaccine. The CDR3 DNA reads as TGTGCCAGCAGCTGGGGACAGGGGGTAGCTAACTATGGCTACACCTTC. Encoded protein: CASSWGQGVANYGYTF.